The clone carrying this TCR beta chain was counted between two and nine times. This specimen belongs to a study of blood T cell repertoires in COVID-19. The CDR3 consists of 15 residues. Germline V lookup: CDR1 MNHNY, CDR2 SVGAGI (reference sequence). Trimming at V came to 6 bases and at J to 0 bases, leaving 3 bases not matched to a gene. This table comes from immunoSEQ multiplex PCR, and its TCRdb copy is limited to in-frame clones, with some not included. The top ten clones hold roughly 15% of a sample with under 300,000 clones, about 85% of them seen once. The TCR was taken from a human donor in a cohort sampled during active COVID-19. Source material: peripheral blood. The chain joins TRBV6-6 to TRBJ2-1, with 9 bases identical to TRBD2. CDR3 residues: CASSNSGSSYNEQFF. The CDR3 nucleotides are TGTGCCAGCAGCAATAGCGGGAGCTCCTACAATGAGCAGTTCTTC.